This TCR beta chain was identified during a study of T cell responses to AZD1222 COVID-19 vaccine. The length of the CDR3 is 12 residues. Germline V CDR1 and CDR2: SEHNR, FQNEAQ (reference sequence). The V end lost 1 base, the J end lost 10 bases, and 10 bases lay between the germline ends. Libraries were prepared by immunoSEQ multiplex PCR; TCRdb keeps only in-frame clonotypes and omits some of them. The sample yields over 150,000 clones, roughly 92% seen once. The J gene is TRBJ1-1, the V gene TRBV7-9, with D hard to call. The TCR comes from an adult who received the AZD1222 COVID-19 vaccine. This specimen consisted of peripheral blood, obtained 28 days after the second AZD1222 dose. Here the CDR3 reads CASSLEEGPAFF. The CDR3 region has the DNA TGTGCCAGCAGCTTAGAGGAGGGCCCAGCTTTCTTT.